Following are 9 T cell receptor beta chains from one sample sequenced in a study of cytomegalovirus exposure and HLA in healthy donors. Measured with immunoSEQ multiplex PCR; TCRdb has only the in-frame clones, and not every one. Found here are about 110,000 clones, roughly nine tenths of them singletons; the top ten hold 1.8%. The sample consisted of PBMCs. The receptors here all came from a woman aged 18-29 years in good health and CMV-seropositive.

The chain uses TRBV5-6 and TRBJ1-5; D is possibly TRBD1 (6 bases). The CDR3 covers 15 residues. Trimming took 0 bases from V and 3 from J, leaving 10 bases between them. Germline CDR1 SGHDT, CDR2 YYEEEE. Written as DNA, the CDR3 is TGTGCCAGCAGCTTGGGGGGGCTGGACAATCAGCCCCAGCATTTT. It is translated as CASSLGGLDNQPQHF. The full variable domain, with the rest looked up from reference TRBV5-6 and TRBJ1-5, is DAGVTQSPTHLIKTRGQQVTLRCSPKSGHDTVSWYQQALGQGPQFIFQYYEEEERQRGNFPDRFSGHQFPNYSSELNVNALLLGDSALYLCASSLGGLDNQPQHFGDGTRLSIL.

The gene calls are TRBV6-1 and TRBJ1-5, with D unresolved. Trimming took 2 bases from V and 3 from J, leaving 8 bases between them. From germline, CDR1 is MNHNS and CDR2 SASEGT. This CDR3 is built from 14 residues. CDR3 protein: CASSETVTNQPQHF. CDR3 DNA sequence: TGTGCCAGCAGTGAAACGGTTACCAATCAGCCCCAGCATTTT.

The genes are TRBV27 and TRBJ2-5, with D possibly TRBD1 on 5 matching bases. Germline loops: CDR1 MNHEY, CDR2 SMNVEV (reference sequence). Trimming stripped 4 bases from V and 5 bases from J, with 20 bases between. The CDR3 is made up of 16 amino acids. DNA for the CDR3: TGTGCCAGCAGTTCTCTGGGCTTGGGGCCCCGGGAGACCCAGTACTTC. It translates to CASSSLGLGPRETQYF.

V is TRBV28 and J is TRBJ2-7; D remains unclear. The CDR3 sequence is 11 residues long. V was pared by 2 bases and J by 7 bases, with 6 bases between. Germline V gives CDR1 MDHEN, CDR2 SYDVKM. CDR3 nucleotides: TGTGCCAGCAGTTTAGTGGCAGAGCAGTACTTC. It yields the protein CASSLVAEQYF.

This CDR3 is CASSALSGQGAGYTF. In DNA form, the CDR3 reads TGTGCCAGCTCAGCACTTTCCGGACAGGGGGCTGGCTACACCTTC. This chain uses TRBV18 with TRBJ1-2; 11 bases align to TRBD1. CDR3 size: 15 residues. Germline V lookup: CDR1 KGHSH, CDR2 LQKENI. V was pared by 5 bases and J by 7 bases, with 9 bases of the junction left unmatched.

This clone was detected only once. The chain combines TRBV7-2 with TRBJ1-5, with TRBD1 identical over 9 bases. This CDR3 has 14 amino acids. The J segment lost 5 bases and the V segment lost 6 bases, leaving 5 bases of the junction unmatched. Germline V gives CDR1 SGHTA, CDR2 FQGNSA. CDR3 sequence reads: CASRQTGGHQPQHF. The CDR3 nucleotides are TGTGCCAGCAGGCAGACAGGGGGTCATCAGCCCCAGCATTTT. The variable domain in full, with the rest retrieved from reference TRBV7-2 and TRBJ1-5, is GAGVSQSPSNKVTEKGKDVELRCDPISGHTALYWYRQSLGQGLEFLIYFQGNSAPDKSGLPSDRFSAERTGGSVSTLTIQRTQQEDSAVYLCASRQTGGHQPQHFGDGTRLSIL.

The chain recombines TRBV4-3 with TRBJ2-7, with a possible D match to TRBD2 (6 bases). CDR1 is LGHNA and CDR2 is YSLEER in the germline V gene. The CDR3 has 15 residues. Trimming took off 0 bases at V and 1 base at J, with 10 bases between the two ends. The CDR3 bases are TGCGCCAGCAGCCAAGAAGCGGGTGGGTCCTACGAGCAGTACGTC. Its translation is CASSQEAGGSYEQYV.

This clone was seen only once. The V call is TRBV18, the J call TRBJ1-3, with 8 positions matching TRBD1. Looked up from germline, CDR1 is KGHSH and CDR2 is LQKENI. The CDR3 spans 19 residues. J gave up 2 bases and V 0 bases, and 12 bases lay outside the gene matches. CDR3 loop: CASSPPNRQGADTGNTIYF. The CDR3 DNA sequence: TGTGCCAGCTCACCACCAAATCGGCAGGGGGCAGACACTGGAAACACCATATATTTT. Filled out from reference TRBV18 and TRBJ1-3, the complete variable domain reads NAGVMQNPRHLVRRRGQEARLRCSPMKGHSHVYWYRQLPEEGLKFMVYLQKENIIDESGMPKERFSAEFPKEGPSILRIQQVVRGDSAAYFCASSPPNRQGADTGNTIYFGEGSWLTVV.

The genes are TRBV5-4 and TRBJ2-3; maybe TRBD2 (5 bases). Trimming cost V 0 bases and J 6 bases, with 14 bases left between them. Germline loops: CDR1 SGHNT, CDR2 YYREEE (reference sequence). This CDR3 is built from 15 residues. Here the CDR3 reads CASSLGGPGTDTQYF. The CDR3 nucleotides are TGTGCCAGCAGCTTGGGAGGGCCCGGTACGGATACGCAGTATTTT.